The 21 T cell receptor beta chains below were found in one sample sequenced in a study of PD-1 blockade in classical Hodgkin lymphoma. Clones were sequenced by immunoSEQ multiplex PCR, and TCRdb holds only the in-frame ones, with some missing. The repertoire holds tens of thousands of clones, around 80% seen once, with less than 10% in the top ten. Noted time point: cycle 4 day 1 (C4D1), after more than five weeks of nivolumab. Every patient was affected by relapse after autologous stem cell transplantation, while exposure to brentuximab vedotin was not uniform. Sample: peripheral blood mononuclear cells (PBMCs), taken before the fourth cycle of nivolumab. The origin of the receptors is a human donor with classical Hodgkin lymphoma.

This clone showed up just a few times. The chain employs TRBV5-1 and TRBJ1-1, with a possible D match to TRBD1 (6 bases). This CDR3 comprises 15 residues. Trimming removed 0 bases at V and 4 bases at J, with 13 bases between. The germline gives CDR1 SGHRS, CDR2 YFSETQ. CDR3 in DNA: TGCGCCAGCAGCTTGGCTCGGGGGCTGAGCACTGAAGCTTTCTTT. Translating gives CASSLARGLSTEAFF. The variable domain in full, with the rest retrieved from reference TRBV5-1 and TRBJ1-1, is KAGVTQTPRYLIKTRGQQVTLSCSPISGHRSVSWYQQTPGQGLQFLFEYFSETQRNKGNFPGRFSGRQFSNSRSEMNVSTLELGDSALYLCASSLARGLSTEAFFGQGTRLTVV.

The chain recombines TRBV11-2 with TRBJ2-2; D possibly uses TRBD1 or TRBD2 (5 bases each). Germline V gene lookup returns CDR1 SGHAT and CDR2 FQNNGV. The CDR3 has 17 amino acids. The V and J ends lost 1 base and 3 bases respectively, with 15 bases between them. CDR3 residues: CASSLGREGPYTGELFF. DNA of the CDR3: TGTGCCAGCAGCTTAGGAAGAGAGGGGCCCTACACCGGGGAGCTGTTTTTT. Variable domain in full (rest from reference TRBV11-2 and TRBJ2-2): EAGVAQSPRYKIIEKRQSVAFWCNPISGHATLYWYQQILGQGPKLLIQFQNNGVVDDSQLPKDRFSAERLKGVDSTLKIQPAKLEDSAVYLCASSLGREGPYTGELFFGEGSRLTVL.

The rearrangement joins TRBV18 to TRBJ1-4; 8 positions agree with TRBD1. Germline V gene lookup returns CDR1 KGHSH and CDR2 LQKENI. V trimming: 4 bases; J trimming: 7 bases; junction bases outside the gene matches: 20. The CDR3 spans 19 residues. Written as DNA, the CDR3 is TGTGCCAGCTCACGCAGGACAGGGCCCACAGACAACTTTGGTGAAAAACTGTTTTTT. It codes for CASSRRTGPTDNFGEKLFF.

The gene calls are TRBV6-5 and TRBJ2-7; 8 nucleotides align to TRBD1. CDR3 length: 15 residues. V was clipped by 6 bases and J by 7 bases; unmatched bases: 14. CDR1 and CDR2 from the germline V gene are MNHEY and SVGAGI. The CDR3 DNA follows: TGTGCCAGCAGACACAGGGGGGCCCTCGGTGGGGAGCAGTACTTC. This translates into CASRHRGALGGEQYF.

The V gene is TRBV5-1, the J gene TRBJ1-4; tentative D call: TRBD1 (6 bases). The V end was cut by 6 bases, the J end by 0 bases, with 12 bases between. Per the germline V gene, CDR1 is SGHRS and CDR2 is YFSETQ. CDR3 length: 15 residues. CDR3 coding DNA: TGCGCCAGCAAAGACGGGACACCAACTAATGAAAAACTGTTTTTT. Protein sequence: CASKDGTPTNEKLFF. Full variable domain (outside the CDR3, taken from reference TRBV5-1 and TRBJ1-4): KAGVTQTPRYLIKTRGQQVTLSCSPISGHRSVSWYQQTPGQGLQFLFEYFSETQRNKGNFPGRFSGRQFSNSRSEMNVSTLELGDSALYLCASKDGTPTNEKLFFGSGTQLSVL.

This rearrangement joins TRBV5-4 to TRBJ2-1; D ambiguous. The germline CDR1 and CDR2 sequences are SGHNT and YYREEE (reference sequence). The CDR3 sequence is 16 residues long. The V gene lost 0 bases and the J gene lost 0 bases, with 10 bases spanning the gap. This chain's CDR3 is CASSLVPALSYNEQFF. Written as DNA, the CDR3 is TGTGCCAGCAGCTTGGTGCCAGCGCTCTCCTACAATGAGCAGTTCTTC.

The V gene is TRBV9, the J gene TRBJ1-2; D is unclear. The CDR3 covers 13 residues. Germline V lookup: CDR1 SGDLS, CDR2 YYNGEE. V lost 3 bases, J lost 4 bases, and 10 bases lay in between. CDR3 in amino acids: CASSGRTVYGYTF. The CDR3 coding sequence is TGTGCCAGCAGCGGGAGGACTGTCTATGGCTACACCTTC.

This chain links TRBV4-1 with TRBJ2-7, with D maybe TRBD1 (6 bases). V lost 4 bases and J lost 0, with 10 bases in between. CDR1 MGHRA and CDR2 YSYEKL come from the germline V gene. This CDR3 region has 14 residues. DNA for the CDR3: TGCGCCAGCAGCCCCGGGACACTCTCCTACGAGCAGTACTTC. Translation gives CASSPGTLSYEQYF.

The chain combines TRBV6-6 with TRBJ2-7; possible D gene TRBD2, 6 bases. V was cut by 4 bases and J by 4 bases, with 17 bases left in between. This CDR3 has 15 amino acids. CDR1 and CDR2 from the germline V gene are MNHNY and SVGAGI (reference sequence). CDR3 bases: TGTGCCAGCAGTTGGACCGGGACGGGGAGGTACGAGCAGTACTTC. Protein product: CASSWTGTGRYEQYF.

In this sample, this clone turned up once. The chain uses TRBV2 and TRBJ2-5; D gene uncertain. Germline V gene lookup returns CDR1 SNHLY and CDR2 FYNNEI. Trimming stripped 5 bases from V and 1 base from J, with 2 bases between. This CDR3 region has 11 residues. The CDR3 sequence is CASSRQETQYF. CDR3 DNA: TGTGCCAGCAGTCGCCAAGAGACCCAGTACTTC. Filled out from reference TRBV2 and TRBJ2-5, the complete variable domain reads EPEVTQTPSHQVTQMGQEVILRCVPISNHLYFYWYRQILGQKVEFLVSFYNNEISEKSEIFDDQFSVERPDGSNFTLKIRSTKLEDSAMYFCASSRQETQYFGPGTRLLVL.

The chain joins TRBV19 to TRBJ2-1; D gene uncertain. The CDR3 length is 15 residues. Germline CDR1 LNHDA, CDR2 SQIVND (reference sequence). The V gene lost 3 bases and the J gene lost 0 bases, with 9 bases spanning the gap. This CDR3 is CASSISASSYNEQFF. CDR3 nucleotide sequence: TGTGCCAGTAGTATCTCGGCTAGCTCCTACAATGAGCAGTTCTTC.

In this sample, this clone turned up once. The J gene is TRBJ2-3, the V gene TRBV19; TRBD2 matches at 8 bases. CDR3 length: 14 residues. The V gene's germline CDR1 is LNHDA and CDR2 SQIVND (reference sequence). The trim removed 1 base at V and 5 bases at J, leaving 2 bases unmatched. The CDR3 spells CASSIGTSGDTQYF. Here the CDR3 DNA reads TGTGCCAGTAGTATAGGCACTAGCGGAGATACGCAGTATTTT.

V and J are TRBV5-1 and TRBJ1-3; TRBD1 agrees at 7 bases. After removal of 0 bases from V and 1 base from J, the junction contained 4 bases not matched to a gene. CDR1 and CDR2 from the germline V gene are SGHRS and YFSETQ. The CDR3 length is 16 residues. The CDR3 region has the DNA TGCGCCAGCAGCTTGGCAGTCAGGGGGTCTGGAAACACCATATATTTT. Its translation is CASSLAVRGSGNTIYF.

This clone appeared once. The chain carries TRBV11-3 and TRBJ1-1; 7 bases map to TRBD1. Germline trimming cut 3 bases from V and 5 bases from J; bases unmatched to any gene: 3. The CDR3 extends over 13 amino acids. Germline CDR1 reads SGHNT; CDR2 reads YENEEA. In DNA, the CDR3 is TGTGCCAGCAGCTTTAGGGGGCGGACTGAAGCTTTCTTT. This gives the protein CASSFRGRTEAFF.

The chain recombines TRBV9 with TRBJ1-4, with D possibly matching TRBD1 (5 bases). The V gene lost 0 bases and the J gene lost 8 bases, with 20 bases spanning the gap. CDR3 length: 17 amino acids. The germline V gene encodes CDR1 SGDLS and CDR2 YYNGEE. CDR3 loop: CASSVEGRGDVGEKLFF. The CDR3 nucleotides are TGTGCCAGCAGCGTAGAGGGTCGAGGGGACGTTGGCGAAAAACTGTTTTTT.

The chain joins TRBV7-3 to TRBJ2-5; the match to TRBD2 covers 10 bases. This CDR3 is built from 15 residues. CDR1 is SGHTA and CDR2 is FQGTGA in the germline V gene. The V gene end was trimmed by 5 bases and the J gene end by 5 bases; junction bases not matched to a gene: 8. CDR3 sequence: CASSRLAGAWETQYF. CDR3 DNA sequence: TGTGCCAGCAGCCGCCTAGCGGGGGCTTGGGAGACCCAGTACTTC.

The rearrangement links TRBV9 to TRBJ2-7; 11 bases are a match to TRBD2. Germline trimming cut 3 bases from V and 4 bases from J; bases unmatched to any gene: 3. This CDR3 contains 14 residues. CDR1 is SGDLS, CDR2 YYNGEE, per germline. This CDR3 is CASSAGTSGYEQYF. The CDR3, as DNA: TGTGCCAGCAGCGCCGGGACTAGCGGATACGAGCAGTACTTC. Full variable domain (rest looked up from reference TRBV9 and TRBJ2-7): DSGVTQTPKHLITATGQRVTLRCSPRSGDLSVYWYQQSLDQGLQFLIQYYNGEERAKGNILERFSAQQFPDLHSELNLSSLELGDSALYFCASSAGTSGYEQYFGPGTRLTVT.

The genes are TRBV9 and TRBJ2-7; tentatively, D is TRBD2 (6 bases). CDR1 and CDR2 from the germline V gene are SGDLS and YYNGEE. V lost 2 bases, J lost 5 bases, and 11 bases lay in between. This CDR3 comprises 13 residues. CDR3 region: CASSVWGEDEQYF. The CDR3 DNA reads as TGTGCCAGCAGCGTTTGGGGGGAAGACGAGCAGTACTTC.

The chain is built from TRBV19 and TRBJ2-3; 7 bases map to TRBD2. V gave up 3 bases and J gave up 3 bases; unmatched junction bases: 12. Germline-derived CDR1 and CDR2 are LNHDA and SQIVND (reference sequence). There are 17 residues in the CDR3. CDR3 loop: CASSIGRGREGTDTQYF. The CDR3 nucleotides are TGTGCCAGTAGTATCGGACGGGGCAGGGAGGGAACAGATACGCAGTATTTT.

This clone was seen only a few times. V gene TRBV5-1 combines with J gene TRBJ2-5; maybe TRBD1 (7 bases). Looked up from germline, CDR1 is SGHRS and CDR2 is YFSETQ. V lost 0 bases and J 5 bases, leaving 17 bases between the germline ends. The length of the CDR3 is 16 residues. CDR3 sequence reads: CASSLDPRGVGETQYF. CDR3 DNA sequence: TGCGCCAGCAGCTTGGACCCCAGGGGGGTAGGGGAGACCCAGTACTTC.

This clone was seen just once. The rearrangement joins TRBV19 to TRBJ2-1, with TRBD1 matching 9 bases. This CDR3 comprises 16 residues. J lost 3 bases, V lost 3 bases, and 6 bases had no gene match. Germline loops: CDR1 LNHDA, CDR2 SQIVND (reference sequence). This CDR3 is CASSISGTGSYNEQFF. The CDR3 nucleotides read TGTGCCAGTAGTATCTCCGGGACAGGGAGCTACAATGAGCAGTTCTTC.